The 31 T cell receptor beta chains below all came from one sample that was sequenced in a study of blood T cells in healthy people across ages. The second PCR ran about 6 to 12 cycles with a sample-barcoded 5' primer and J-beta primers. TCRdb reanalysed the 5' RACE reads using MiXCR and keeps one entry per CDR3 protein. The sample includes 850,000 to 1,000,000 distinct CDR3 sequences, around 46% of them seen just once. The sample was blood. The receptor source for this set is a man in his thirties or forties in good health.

The CDR3 reads CSARTRTGAYEQYF. The CDR3 DNA follows: TGCAGTGCTAGAACTAGGACAGGGGCCTACGAGCAGTACTTC. The chain joins TRBV20-1 to TRBJ2-7; 9 positions agree with TRBD1. The germline V gene encodes CDR1 DFQATT and CDR2 SNEGSKA (reference sequence). The CDR3 has 14 residues. V lost 2 bases, J lost 2 bases, and 4 bases stayed unmatched.

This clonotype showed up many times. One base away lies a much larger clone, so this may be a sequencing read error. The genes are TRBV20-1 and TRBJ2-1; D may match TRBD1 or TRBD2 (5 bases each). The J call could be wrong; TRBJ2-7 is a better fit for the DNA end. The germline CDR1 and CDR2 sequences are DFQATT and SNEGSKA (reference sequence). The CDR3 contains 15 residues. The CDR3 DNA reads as TGCAGTGCCATGTATCGACGGGGCCTCTACAATGAGCAGTACTTC. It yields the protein CSAMYRRGLYNEQYF.

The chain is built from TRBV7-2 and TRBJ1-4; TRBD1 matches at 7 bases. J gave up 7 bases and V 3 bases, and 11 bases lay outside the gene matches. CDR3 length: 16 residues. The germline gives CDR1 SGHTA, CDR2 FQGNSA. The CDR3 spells CASSLLVGGIGEKLFF. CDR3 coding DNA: TGTGCCAGCAGCTTGCTCGTAGGGGGCATTGGTGAAAAACTGTTTTTT.

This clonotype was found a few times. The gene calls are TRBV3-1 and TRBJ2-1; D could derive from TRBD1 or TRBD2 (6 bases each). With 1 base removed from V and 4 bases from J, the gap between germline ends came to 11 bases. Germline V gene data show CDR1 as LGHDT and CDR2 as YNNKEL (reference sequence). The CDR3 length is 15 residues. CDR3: CASSQVEGGYNEQFF. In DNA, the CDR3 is TGTGCCAGCAGCCAAGTGGAGGGGGGATACAATGAGCAGTTCTTC.

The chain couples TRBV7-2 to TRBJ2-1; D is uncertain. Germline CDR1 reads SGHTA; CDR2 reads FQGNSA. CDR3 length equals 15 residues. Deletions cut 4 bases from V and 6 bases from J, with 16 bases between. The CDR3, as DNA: TGTGCCAGCAGCTCAATAGGGAATACCTGCAATGAGCAGTTCTTC. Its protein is CASSSIGNTCNEQFF. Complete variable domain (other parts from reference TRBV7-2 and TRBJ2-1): GAGVSQSPSNKVTEKGKDVELRCDPISGHTALYWYRQSLGQGLEFLIYFQGNSAPDKSGLPSDRFSAERTGGSVSTLTIQRTQQEDSAVYLCASSSIGNTCNEQFFGPGTRLTVL.

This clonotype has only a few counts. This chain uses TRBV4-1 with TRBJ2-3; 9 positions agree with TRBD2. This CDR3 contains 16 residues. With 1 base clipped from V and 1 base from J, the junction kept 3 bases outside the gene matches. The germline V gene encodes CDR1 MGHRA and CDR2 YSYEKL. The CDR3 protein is CASSQGGGARTDTQYF. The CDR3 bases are TGCGCCAGCAGCCAAGGCGGGGGGGCGCGCACAGATACGCAGTATTTT.

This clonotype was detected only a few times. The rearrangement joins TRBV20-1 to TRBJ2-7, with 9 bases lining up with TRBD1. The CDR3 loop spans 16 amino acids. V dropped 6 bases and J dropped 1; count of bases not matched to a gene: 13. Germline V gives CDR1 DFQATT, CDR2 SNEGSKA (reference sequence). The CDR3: CSAIKGGTGFSYEQYF. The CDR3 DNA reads TGCAGTGCGATAAAGGGCGGGACAGGGTTTTCCTACGAGCAGTACTTC.

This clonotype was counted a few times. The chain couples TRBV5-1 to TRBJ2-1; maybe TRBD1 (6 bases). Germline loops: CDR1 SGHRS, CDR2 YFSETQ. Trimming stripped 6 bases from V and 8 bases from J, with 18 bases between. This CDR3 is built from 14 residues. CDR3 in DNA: TGCGCCAGCACCATCGGACAGCGTCGCGATGAGCAGTTCTTC. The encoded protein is CASTIGQRRDEQFF.

CDR3 protein: CASSEATGEYSPLHF. The CDR3 DNA reads TGTGCCAGCAGTGAAGCGACAGGGGAGTACTCACCCCTCCACTTT. This chain links TRBV6-1 with TRBJ1-6; TRBD1 agrees at 8 bases. Germline V gene sequence: CDR1 MNHNS, CDR2 SASEGT. The CDR3 totals 15 residues. With 0 bases clipped from V and 10 bases from J, the junction kept 5 bases outside the gene matches.

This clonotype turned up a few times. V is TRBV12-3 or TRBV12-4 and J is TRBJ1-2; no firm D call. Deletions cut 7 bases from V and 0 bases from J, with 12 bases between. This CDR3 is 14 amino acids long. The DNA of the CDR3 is TGTGCCAGCACCCTCACCCAAGCTAACTATGGCTACACCTTC. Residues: CASTLTQANYGYTF.

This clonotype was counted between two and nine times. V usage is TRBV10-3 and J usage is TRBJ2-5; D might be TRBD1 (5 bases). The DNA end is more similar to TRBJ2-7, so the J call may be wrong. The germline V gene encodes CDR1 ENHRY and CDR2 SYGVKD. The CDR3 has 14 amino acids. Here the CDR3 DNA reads TGTGCCATCAGTGGGGGCTTTACTGGGTACGAGCAGTACTTC. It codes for CAISGGFTGYEQYF.

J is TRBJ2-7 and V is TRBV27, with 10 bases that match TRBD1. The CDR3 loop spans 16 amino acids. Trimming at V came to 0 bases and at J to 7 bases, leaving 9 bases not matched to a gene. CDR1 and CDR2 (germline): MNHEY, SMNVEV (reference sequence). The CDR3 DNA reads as TGTGCCAGCAGTTTATCGACACCTAGGGGACAGGGGGAGCAGTACTTC. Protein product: CASSLSTPRGQGEQYF.

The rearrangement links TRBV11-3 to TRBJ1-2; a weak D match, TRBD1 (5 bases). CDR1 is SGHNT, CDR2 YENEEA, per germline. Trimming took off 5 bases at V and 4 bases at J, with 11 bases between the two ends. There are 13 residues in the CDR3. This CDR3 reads CASSKGDRYGYTF. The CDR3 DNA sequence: TGTGCCAGCAGCAAAGGGGATCGCTATGGCTACACCTTC. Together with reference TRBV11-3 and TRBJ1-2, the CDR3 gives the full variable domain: EAGVVQSPRYKIIEKKQPVAFWCNPISGHNTLYWYLQNLGQGPELLIRYENEEAVDDSQLPKDRFSAERLKGVDSTLKIQPAELGDSAVYLCASSKGDRYGYTFGSGTRLTVV.

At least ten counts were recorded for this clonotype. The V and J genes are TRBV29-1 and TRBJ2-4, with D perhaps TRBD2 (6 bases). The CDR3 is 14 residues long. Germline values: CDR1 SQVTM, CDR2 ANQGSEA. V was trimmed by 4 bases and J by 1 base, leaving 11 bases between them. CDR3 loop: CSVAGEEAKNIQYF. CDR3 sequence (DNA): TGCAGCGTTGCGGGGGAGGAGGCCAAAAACATTCAGTACTTC.

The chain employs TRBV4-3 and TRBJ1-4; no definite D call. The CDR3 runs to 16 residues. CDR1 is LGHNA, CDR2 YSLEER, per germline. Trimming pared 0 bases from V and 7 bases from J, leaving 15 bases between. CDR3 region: CASSQDQVRTGEKLFF. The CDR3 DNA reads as TGCGCCAGCAGCCAAGATCAGGTCCGGACCGGTGAAAAACTGTTTTTT.

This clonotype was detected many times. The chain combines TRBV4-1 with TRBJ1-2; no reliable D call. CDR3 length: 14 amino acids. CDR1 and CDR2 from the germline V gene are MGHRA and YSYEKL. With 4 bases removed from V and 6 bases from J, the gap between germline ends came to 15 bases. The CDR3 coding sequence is TGCGCCAGCAGCCTCCACCGGGGAGTTAATGGCTACACCTTC. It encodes CASSLHRGVNGYTF.

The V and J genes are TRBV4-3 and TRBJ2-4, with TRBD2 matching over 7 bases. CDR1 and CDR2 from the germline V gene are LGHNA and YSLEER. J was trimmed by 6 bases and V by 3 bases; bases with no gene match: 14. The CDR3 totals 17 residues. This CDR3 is CASSHLPGTTYGNIQYF. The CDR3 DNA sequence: TGCGCCAGCAGCCACCTCCCCGGGACTACATATGGAAACATTCAGTACTTC.

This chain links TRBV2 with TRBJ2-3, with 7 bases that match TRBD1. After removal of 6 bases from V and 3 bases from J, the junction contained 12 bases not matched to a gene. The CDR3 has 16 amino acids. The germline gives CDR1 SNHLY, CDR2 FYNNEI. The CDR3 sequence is CASRPFGGQSTDTQYF. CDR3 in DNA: TGTGCCAGCAGGCCATTTGGGGGACAGTCTACAGATACGCAGTATTTT.

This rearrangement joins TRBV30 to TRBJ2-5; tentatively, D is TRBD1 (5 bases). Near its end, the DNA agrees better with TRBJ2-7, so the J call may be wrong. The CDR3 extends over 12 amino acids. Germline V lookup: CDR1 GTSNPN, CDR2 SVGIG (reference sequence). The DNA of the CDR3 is TGTGCCTGGAGGGACAACTCCTACGAGCAGTACTTC. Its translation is CAWRDNSYEQYF.

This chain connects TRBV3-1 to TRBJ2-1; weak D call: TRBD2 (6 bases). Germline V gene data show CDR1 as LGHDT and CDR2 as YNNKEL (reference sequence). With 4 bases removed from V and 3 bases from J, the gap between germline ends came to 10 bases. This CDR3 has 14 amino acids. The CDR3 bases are TGTGCCAGCAGCCGCGCGGGGCTCTACAATGAGCAGTTCTTC. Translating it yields CASSRAGLYNEQFF.

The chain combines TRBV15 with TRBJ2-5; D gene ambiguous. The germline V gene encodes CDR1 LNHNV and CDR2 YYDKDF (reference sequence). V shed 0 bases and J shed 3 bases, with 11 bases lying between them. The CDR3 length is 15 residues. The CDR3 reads CATSRDPSNEETQYF. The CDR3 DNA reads TGTGCCACCAGCAGAGATCCGTCCAATGAAGAGACCCAGTACTTC. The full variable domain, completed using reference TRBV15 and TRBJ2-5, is DAMVIQNPRYQVTQFGKPVTLSCSQTLNHNVMYWYQQKSSQAPKLLFHYYDKDFNNEADTPDNFQSRRPNTSFCFLDIRSPGLGDTAMYLCATSRDPSNEETQYFGPGTRLLVL.

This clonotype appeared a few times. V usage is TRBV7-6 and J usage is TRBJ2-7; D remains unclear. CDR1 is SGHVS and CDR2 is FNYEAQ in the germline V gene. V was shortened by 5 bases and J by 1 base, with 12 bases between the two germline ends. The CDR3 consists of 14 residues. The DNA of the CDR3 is TGTGCCAGCAGCCCGACCTCCCAATCCTACGAGCAGTACTTC. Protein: CASSPTSQSYEQYF.

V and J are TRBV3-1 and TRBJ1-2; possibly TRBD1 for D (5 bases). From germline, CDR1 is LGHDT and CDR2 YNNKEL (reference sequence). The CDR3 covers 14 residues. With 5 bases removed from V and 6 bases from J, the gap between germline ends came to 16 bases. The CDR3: CASSGSQGKDGYTF. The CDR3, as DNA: TGTGCCAGCAGCGGAAGTCAGGGAAAGGATGGCTACACCTTC.

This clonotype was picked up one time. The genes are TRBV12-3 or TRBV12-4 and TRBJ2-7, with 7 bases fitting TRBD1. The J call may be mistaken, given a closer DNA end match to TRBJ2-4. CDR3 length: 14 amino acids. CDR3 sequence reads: CASTLQGTKNIQYF. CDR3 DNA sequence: TGTGCCAGCACCCTACAGGGGACCAAAAACATTCAGTACTTC.

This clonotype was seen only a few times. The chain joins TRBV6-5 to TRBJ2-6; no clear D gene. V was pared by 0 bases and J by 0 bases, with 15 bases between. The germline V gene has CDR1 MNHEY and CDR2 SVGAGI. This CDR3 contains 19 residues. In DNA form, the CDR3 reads TGTGCCAGCAGTTACTCGCCGCTACCAAACTACTCTGGGGCCAACGTCCTGACTTTC. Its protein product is CASSYSPLPNYSGANVLTF.

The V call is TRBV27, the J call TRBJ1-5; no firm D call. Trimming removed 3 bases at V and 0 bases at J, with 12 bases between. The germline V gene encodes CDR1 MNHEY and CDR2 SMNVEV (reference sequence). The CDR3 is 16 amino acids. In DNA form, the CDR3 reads TGTGCCAGCAGTTTGTCTGGTCCTTATAGCAATCAGCCCCAGCATTTT. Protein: CASSLSGPYSNQPQHF.

In DNA, the CDR3 is TGTGCCACACGGACCGGGACGGGGCCGAACACTGAAGCTTTCTTT. Protein sequence: CATRTGTGPNTEAFF. The chain is built from TRBV10-3 and TRBJ1-1; D might be TRBD1 (5 bases). V was trimmed by 10 bases and J by 1 base, leaving 19 bases between them. Germline V CDR1 and CDR2: ENHRY, SYGVKD. CDR3 length: 15 amino acids.

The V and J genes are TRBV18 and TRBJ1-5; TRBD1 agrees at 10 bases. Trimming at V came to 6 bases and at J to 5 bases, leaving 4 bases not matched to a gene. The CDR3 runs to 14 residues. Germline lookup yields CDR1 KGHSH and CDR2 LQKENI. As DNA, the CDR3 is TGTGCCAGCTCCGGACAGGGGGTCTATCAGCCCCAGCATTTT. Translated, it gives CASSGQGVYQPQHF.

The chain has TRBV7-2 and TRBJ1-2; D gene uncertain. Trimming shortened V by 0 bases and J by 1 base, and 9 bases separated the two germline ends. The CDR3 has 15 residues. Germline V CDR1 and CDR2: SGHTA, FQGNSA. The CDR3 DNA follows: TGTGCCAGCAGCTTAGCAGGGCTCATTAACTATGGCTACACCTTC. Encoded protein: CASSLAGLINYGYTF.

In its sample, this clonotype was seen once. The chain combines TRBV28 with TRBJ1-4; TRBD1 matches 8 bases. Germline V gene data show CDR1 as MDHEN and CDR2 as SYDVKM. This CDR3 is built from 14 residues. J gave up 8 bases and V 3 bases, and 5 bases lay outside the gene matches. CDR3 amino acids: CASSLGQEREKLFF. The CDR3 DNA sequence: TGTGCCAGCAGTTTGGGACAGGAAAGGGAAAAACTGTTTTTT. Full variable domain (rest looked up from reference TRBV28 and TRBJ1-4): DVKVTQSSRYLVKRTGEKVFLECVQDMDHENMFWYRQDPGLGLRLIYFSYDVKMKEKGDIPEGYSVSREKKERFSLILESASTNQTSMYLCASSLGQEREKLFFGSGTQLSVL.

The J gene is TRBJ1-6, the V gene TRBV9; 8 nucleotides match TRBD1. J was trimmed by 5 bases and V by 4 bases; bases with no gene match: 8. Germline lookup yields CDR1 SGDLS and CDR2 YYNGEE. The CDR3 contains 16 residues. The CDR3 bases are TGTGCCAGCAGCTCAGGACAGGGTTTTAATAATTCACCCCTCCACTTT. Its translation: CASSSGQGFNNSPLHF.